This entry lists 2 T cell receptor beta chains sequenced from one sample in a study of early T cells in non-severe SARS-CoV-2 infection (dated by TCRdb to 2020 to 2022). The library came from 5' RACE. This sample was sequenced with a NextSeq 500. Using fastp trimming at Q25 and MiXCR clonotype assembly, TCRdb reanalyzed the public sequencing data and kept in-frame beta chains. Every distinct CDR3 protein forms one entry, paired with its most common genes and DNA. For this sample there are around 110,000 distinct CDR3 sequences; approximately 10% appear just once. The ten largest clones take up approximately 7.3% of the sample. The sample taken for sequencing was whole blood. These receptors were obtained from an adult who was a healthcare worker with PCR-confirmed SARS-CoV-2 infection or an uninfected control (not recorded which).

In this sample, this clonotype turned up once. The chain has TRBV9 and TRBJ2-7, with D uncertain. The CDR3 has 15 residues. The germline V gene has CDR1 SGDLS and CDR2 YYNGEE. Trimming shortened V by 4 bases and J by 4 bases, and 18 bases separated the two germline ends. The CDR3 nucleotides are TGTGCCAGCAGCCCCCACCTGGGCGTCCAATACGAGCAGTACTTC. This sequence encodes CASSPHLGVQYEQYF.

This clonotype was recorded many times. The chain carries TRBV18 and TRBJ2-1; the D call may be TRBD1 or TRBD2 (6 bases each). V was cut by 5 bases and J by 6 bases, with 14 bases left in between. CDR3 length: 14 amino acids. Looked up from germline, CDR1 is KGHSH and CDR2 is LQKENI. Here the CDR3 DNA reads TGTGCCAGCTCAATAATGGGGGGCCCCAATGAGCAGTTCTTC. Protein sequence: CASSIMGGPNEQFF.